This entry features one T cell receptor beta chain sequence. CDR1 and CDR2 from the germline V gene are SNHLY and FYNNEI. V lost 0 bases and J 3 bases, leaving 16 bases between the germline ends. CDR3 size: 17 residues. Sequencing was performed with immunoSEQ multiplex PCR; in TCRdb, only in-frame clones are kept and a portion is missing. The sample consists of around 34,000 clones, roughly 90% of them appearing once. Each patient's relapse followed autologous stem cell transplantation, and brentuximab vedotin exposure varied. Magnetic negative selection was used to purify CD4+ T cells from thawed PBMCs. The data originate from a study of PD-1 blockade in classical Hodgkin lymphoma.

This clonotype originated in a human donor with classical Hodgkin lymphoma. The input for sequencing was CD4+ T cells from blood, taken at baseline. V usage is TRBV2 and J usage is TRBJ2-3; D is possibly TRBD2 (5 bases). CDR3 sequence (DNA): TGTGCCAGCAGTGAAGCGTTTGGGAGTAAGGAAACAGATACGCAGTATTTT. It translates to CASSEAFGSKETDTQYF.